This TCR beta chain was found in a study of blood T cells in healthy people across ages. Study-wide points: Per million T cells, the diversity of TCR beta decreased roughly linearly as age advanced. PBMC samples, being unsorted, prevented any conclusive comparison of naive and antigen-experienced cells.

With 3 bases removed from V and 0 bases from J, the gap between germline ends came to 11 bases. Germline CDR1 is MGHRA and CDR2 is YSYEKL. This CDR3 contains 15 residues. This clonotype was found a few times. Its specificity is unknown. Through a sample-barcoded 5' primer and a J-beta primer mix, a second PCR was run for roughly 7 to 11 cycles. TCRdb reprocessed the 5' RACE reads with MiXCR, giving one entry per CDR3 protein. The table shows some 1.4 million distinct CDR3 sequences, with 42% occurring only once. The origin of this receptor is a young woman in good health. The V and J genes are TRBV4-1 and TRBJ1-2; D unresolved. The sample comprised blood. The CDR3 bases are TGCGCCAGCAGCCAGTCCCCGGAGACTAACTATGGCTACACCTTC. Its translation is CASSQSPETNYGYTF.